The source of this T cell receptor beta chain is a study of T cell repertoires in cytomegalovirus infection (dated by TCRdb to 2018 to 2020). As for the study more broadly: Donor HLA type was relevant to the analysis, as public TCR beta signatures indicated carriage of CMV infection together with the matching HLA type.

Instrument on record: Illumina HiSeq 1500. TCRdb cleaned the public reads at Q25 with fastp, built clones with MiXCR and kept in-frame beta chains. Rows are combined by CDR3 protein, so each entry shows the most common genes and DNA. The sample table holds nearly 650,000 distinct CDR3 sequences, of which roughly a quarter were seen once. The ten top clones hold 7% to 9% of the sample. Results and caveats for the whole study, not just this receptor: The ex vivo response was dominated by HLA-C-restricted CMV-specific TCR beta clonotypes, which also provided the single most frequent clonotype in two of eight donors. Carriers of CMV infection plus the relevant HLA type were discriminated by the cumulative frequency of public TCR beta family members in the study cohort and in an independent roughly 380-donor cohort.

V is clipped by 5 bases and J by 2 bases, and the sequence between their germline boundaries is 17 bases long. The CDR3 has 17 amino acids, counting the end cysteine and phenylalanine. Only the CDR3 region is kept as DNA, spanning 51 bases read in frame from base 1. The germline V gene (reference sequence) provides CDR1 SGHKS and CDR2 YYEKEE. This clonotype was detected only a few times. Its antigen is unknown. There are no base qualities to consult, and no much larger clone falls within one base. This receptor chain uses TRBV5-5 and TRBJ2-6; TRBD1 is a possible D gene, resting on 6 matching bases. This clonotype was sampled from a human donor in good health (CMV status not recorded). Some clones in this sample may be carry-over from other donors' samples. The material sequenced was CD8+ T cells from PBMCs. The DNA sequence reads TGTGCCAGCAGACCTCTTACAGGGACGGCTGGGGCCAACGTCCTGACTTTC. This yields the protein CASRPLTGTAGANVLTF.